This T cell receptor beta chain was profiled in a study of spatial heterogeneity in lung cancer. CDR3 length equals 15 residues. Trimming shortened V by 0 bases and J by 4 bases, and 13 bases separated the two germline ends. Germline V lookup: CDR1 LGHNA, CDR2 YNFKEQ. This clonotype was observed at least ten times. TCRdb processed the 5' RACE reads anew with MiXCR; each CDR3 protein has one entry. The repertoire holds 40,000 to 45,000 distinct CDR3 sequences, with about 6.5% as singletons. Time point denoted: sample taken at primary tumor resection. 55 to 80 TRACERx patients with early, untreated non-small cell lung cancer donated samples.

The V and J genes are TRBV4-2 and TRBJ2-7; D might be TRBD2 (6 bases). The material sequenced was PBMCs, taken at surgery. This TCR was sampled from a female donor with early-stage non-small cell lung cancer. For the CDR3, the DNA is TGTGCCAGCAGCCAAGAGACTAGTGGTCGGTACGAGCAGTACTTC. Translating it yields CASSQETSGRYEQYF.